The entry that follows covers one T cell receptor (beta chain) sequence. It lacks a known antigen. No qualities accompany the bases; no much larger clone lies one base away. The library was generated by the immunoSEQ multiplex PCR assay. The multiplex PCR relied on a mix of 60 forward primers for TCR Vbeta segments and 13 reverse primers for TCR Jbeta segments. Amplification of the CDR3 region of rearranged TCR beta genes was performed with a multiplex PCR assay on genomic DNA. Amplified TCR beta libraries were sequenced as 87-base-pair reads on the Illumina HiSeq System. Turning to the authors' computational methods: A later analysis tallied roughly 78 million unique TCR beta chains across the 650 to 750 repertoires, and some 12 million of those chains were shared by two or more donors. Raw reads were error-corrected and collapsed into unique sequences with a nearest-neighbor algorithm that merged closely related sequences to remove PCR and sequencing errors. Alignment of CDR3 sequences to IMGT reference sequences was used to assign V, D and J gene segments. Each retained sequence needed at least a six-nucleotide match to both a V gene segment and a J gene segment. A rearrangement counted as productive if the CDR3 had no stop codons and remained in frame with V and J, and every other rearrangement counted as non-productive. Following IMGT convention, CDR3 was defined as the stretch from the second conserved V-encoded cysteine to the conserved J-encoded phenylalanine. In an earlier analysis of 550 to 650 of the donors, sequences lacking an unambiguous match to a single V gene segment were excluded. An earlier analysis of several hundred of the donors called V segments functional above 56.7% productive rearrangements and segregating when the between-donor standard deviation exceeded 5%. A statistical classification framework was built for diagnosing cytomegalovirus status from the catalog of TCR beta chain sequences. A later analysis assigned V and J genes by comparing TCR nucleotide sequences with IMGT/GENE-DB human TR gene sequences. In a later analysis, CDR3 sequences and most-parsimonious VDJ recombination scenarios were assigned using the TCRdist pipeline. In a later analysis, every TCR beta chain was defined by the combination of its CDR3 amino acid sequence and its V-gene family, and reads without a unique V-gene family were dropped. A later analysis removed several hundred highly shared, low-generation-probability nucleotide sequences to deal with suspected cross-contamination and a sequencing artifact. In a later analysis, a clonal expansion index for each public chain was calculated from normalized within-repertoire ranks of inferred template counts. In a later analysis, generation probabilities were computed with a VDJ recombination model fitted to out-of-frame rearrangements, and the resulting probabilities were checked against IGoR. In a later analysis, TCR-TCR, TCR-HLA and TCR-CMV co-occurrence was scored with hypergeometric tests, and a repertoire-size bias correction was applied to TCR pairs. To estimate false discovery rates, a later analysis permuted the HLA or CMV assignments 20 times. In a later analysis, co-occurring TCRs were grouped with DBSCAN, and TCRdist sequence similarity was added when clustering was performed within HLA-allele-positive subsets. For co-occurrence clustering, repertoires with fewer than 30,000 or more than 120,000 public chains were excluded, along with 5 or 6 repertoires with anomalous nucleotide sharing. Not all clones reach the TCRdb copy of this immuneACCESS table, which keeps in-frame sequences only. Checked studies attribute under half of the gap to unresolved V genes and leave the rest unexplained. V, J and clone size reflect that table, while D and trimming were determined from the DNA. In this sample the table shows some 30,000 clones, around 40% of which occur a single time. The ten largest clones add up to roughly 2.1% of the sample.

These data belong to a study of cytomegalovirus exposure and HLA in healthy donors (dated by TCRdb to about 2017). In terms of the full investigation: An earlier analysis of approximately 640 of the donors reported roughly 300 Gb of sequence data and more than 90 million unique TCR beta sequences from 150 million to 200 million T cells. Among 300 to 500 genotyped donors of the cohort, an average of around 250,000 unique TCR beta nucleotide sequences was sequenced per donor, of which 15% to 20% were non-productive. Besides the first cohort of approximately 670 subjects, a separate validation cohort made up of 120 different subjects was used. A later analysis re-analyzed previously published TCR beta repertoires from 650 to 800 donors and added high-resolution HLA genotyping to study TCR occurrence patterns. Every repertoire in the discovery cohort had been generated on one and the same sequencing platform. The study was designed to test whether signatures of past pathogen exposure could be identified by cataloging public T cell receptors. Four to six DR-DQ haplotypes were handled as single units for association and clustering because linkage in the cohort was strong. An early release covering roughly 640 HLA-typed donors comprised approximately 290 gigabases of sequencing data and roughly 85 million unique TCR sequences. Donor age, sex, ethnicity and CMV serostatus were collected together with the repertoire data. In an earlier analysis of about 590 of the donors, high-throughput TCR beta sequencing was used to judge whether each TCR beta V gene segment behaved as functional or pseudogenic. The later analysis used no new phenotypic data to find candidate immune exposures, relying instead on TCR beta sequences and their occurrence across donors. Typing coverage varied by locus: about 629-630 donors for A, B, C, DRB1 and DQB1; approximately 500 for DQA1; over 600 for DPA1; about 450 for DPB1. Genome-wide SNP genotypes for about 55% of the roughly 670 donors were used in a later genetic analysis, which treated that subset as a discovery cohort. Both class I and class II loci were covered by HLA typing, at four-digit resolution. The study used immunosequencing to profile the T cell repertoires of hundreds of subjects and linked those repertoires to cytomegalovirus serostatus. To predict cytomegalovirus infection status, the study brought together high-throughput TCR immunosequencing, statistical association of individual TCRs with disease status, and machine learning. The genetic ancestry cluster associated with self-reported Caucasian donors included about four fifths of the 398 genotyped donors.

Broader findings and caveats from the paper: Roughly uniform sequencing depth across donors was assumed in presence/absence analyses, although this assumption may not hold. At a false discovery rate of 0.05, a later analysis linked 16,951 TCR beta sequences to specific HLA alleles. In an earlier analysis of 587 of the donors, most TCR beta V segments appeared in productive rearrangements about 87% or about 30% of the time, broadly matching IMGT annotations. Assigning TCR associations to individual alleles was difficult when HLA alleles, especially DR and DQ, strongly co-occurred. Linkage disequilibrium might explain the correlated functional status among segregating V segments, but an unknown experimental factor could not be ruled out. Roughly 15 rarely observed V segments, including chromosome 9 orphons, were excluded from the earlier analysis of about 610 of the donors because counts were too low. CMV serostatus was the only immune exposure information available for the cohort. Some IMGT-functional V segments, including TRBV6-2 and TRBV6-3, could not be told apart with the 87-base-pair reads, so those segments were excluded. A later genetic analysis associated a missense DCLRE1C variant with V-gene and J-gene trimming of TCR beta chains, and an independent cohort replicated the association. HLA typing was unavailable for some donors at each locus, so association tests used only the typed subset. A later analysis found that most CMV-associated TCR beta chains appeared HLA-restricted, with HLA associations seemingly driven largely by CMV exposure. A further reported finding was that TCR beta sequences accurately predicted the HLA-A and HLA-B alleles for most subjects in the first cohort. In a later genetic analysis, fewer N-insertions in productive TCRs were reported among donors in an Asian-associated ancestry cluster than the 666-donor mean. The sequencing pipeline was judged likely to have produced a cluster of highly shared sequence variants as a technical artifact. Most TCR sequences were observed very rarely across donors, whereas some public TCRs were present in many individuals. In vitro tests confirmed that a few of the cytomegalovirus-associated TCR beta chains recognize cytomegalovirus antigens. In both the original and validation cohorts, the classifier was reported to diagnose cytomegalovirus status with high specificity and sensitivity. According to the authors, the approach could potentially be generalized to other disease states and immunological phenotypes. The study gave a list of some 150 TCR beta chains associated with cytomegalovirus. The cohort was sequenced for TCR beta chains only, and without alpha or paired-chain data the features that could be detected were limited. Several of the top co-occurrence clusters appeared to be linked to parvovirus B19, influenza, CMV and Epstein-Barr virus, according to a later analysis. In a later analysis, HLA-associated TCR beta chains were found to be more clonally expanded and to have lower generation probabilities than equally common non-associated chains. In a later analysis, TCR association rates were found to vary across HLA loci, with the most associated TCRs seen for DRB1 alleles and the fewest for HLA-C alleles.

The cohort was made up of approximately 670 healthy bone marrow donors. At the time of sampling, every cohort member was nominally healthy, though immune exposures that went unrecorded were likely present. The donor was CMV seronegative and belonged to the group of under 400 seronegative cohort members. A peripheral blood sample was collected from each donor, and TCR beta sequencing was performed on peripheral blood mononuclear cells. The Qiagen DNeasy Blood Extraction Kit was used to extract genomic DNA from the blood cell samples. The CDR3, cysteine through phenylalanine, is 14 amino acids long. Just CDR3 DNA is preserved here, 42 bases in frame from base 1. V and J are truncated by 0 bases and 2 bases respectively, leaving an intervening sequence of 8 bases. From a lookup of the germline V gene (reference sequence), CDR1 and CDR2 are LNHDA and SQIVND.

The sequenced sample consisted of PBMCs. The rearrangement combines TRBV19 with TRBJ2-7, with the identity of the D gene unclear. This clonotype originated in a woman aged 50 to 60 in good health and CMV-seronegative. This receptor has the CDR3 CASSIDLNPYEQYF. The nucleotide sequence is TGTGCCAGTAGTATAGATCTAAATCCCTACGAGCAGTACTTC.